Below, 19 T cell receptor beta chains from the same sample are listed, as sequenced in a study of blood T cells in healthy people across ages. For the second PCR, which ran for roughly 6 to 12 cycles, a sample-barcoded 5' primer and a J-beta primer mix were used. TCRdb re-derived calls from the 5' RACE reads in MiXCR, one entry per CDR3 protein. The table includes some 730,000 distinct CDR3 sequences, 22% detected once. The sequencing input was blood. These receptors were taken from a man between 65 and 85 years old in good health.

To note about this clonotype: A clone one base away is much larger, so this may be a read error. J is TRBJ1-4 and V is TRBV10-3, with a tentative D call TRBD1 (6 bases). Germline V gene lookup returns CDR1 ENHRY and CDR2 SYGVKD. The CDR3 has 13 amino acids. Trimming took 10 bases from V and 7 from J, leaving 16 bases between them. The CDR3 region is CATKAGAGEKLFF. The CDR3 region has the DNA TGTGCCACCAAAGCGGGGGCAGGTGAAAAACTGTTTTTT.

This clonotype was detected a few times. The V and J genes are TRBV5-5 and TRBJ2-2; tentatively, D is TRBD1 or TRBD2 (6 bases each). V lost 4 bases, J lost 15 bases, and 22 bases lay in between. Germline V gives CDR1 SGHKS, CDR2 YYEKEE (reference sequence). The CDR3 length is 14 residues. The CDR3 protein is CASSPTGAWVEVFF. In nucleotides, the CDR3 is TGTGCCAGCAGCCCAACGGGGGCGTGGGTAGAGGTGTTTTTT. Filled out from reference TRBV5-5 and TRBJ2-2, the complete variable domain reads DAGVTQSPTHLIKTRGQQVTLRCSPISGHKSVSWYQQVLGQGPQFIFQYYEKEERGRGNFPDRFSARQFPNYSSELNVNALLLGDSALYLCASSPTGAWVEVFFGEGSRLTVL.

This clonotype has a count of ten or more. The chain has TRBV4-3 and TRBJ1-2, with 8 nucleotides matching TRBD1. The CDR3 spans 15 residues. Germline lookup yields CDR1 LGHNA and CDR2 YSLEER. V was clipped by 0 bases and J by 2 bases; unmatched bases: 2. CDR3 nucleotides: TGCGCCAGCAGCCAAGATCAGGGGGCGAACTATGGCTACACCTTC. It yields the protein CASSQDQGANYGYTF.

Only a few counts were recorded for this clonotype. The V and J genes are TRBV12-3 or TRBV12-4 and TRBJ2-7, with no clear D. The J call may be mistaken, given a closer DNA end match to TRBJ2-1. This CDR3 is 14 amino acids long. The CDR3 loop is CASSLTHGYNEQFF. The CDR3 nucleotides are TGTGCCAGCAGTTTGACCCACGGATACAATGAGCAGTTCTTC.

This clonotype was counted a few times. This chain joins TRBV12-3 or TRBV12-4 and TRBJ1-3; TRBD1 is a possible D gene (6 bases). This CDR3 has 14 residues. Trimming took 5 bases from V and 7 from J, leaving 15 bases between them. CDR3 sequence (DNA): TGTGCCAGCAGTAGATGGGACACGGCCAACACCATATATTTT. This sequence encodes CASSRWDTANTIYF.

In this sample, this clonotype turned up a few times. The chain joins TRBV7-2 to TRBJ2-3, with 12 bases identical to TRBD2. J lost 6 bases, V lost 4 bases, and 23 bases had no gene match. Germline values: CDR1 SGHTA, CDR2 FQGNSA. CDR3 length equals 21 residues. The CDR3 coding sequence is TGTGCCAGCAGCTCAAGGAAAATTTTCCAGACTAGCGGGGGAAGCGCCGATACGCAGTATTTT. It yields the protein CASSSRKIFQTSGGSADTQYF.

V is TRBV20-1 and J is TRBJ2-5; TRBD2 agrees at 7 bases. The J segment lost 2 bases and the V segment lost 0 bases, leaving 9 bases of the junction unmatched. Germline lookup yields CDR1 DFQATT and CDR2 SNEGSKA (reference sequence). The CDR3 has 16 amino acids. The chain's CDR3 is CSARDLPGGTQETQYF. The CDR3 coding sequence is TGCAGTGCTAGAGATCTTCCGGGGGGTACTCAAGAGACCCAGTACTTC.

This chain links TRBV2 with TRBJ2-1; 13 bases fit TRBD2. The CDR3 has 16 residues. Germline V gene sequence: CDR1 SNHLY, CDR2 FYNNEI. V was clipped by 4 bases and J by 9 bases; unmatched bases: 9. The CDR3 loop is CASSVAGLAGAIEQFF. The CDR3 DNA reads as TGTGCCAGCAGTGTGGCAGGACTAGCGGGAGCTATTGAGCAGTTCTTC.

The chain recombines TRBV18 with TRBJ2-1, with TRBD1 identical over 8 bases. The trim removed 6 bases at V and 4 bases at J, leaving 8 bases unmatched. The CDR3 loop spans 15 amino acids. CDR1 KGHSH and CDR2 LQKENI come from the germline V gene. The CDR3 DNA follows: TGTGCCAGCTCGCCCAGGACAGGGAAATACAATGAGCAGTTCTTC. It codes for CASSPRTGKYNEQFF.

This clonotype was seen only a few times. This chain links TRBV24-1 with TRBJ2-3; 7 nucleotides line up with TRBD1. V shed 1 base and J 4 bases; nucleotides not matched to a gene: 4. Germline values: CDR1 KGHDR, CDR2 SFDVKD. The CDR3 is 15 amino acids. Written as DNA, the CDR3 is TGTGCCACCAGTGATTTACAGGGGTCGCCAGATACGCAGTATTTT. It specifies CATSDLQGSPDTQYF.

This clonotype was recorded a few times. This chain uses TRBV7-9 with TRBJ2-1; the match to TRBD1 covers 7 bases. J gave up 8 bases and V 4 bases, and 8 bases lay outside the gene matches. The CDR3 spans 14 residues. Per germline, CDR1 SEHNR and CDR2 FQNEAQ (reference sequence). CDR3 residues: CASSYSGQWDEQFF. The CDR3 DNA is TGTGCCAGCAGCTATTCGGGACAGTGGGATGAGCAGTTCTTC. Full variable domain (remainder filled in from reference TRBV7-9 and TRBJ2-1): DTGVSQNPRHKITKRGQNVTFRCDPISEHNRLYWYRQTLGQGPEFLTYFQNEAQLEKSRLLSDRFSAERPKGSFSTLEIQRTEQGDSAMYLCASSYSGQWDEQFFGPGTRLTVL.

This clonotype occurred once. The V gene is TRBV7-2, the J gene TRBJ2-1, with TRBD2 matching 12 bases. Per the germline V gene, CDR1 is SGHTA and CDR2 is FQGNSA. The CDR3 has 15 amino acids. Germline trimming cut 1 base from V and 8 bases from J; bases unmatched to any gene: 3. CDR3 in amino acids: CASSLVTSGSDEQFF. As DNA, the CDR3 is TGTGCCAGCAGCTTAGTGACTAGCGGGAGCGATGAGCAGTTCTTC.

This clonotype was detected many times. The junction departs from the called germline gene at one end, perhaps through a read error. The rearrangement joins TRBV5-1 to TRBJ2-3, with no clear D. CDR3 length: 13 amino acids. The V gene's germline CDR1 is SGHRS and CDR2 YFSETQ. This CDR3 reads CASSLGISDTQYF. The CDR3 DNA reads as TGTGCCAGCAGCTTAGGGATTTCAGATACGCAGTATTTT.

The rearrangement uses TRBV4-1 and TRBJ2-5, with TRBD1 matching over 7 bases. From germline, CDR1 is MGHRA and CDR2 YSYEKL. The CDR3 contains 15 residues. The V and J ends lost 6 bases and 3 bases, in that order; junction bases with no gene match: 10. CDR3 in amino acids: CASSPSRQGKETQYF. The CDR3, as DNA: TGCGCCAGCAGTCCTTCTCGACAGGGAAAAGAGACCCAGTACTTC.

CDR3 sequence reads: CASSLTGQAHISGNTIYF. In DNA form, the CDR3 reads TGTGCCAGCAGTTTAACTGGACAGGCCCACATCTCTGGAAACACCATATATTTT. The chain is built from TRBV28 and TRBJ1-3, with TRBD1 identical over 7 bases. The CDR3 length is 18 residues. CDR1 is MDHEN and CDR2 is SYDVKM in the germline V gene. V was clipped by 2 bases and J by 0 bases; unmatched bases: 10.

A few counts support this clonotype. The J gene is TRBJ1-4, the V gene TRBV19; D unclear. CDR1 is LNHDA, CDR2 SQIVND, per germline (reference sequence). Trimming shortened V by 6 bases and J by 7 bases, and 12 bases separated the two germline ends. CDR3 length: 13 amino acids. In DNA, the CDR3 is TGTGCCAGTAGAGTTGAAGGGATTGAAAAACTGTTTTTT. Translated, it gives CASRVEGIEKLFF.

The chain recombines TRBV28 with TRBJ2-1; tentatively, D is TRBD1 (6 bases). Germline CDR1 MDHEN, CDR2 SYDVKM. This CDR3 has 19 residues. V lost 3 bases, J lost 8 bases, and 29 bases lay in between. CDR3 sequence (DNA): TGTGCCAGCAGTTTGGGGCCAGTGGCTATTTACCACAGGGACCATGAGCAGTTCTTC. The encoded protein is CASSLGPVAIYHRDHEQFF.

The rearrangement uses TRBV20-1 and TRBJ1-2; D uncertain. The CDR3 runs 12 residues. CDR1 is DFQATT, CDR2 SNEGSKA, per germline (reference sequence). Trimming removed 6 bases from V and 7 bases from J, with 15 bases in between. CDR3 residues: CSAQWAGIGYTF. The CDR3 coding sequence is TGCAGTGCCCAGTGGGCTGGTATTGGCTACACCTTC.

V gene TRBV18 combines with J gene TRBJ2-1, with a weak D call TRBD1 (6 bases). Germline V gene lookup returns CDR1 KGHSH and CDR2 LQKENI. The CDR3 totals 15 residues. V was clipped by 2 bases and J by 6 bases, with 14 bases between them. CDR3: CASSPKTGQTNEQFF. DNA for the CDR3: TGTGCCAGCTCACCAAAGACAGGACAAACCAATGAGCAGTTCTTC.